This T cell receptor (beta chain) originates from a study of T cell changes during pregnancy in multiple sclerosis (dated by TCRdb to about 2019). With respect to the entire study: Changes in the T cell repertoire over the course of pregnancy were examined in this study in women with multiple sclerosis.

CDR1 and CDR2, looked up from the germline V gene, are SGHVS and FNYEAQ. Cut back by 5 bases and 1 base, the V and J ends lie 16 bases apart. CDR3 length: 16 amino acids, cysteine to phenylalanine. The entry retains the CDR3 DNA only, 48 bases that are in frame from base 1. The library was produced with the immunoSEQ multiplex PCR assay. What TCRdb holds here is the immuneACCESS table cut down to in-frame rearrangements. Part of the clones is not present; checked against another copy, under half of the missing clones reflect an unresolved V gene, and the others are unexplained. The sample records roughly 69,000 clones, around 90% of which are singletons. Under 0.35% of the sample belongs to the ten largest clones. Concerning this clone itself: What antigen it recognizes has not been identified. It has no much larger one-base neighbor in the sample; base qualities were not kept.

The sequencing here drew on CD4+ T cells from peripheral blood mononuclear cells, taken in the third trimester of pregnancy. The sequence derives from a female donor in good health, enrolled as a control in a pregnancy study. The V gene is TRBV7-6 and the J gene is TRBJ2-3, and possibly TRBD2, on 6 matching bases. The base sequence is TGTGCCAGCAGCATAATCGTGGGGGGTCGCACAGATACGCAGTATTTT. Protein translation: CASSIIVGGRTDTQYF.